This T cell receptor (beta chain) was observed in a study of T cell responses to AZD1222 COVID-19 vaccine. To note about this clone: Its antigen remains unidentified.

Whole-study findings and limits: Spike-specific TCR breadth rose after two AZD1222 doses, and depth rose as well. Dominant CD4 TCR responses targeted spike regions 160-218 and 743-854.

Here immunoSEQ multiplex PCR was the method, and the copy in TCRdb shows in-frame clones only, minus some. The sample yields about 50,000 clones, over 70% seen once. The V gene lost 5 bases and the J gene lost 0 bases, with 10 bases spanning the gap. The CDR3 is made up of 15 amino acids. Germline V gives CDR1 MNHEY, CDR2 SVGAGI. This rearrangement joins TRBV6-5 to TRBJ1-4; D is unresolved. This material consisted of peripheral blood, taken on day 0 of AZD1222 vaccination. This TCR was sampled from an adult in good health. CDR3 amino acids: CASSHGVATNEKLFF. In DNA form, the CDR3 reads TGTGCCAGCAGTCATGGGGTGGCAACTAATGAAAAACTGTTTTTT.